This T cell receptor beta chain is from a study of blood T cell repertoires in COVID-19. Across the study: Donors in the United States, Italy and Spain gave samples during acute or convalescent COVID-19.

Enrolment of Seattle patients took place during active infection, and they were followed longitudinally. The table lists this clone with a count of one. The data were produced by immunoSEQ multiplex PCR, yet TCRdb's version contains in-frame clones alone and is incomplete. The table lists roughly 350,000 clones, 80% to 90% of them singletons. The receptor was isolated from a woman aged 30 to 39 with COVID-19, enrolled during active disease. Specimen: peripheral blood.

The CDR3 loop is CASSQLGKPQETQYF. CDR3 bases: TGTGCCAGCAGTCAGCTCGGGAAGCCCCAAGAGACCCAGTACTTC. The chain employs TRBV6-6 and TRBJ2-5; tentative D call: TRBD2 (5 bases). This CDR3 is 15 amino acids long. V shed 5 bases and J shed 1 base, with 14 bases lying between them. The germline V gene has CDR1 MNHNY and CDR2 SVGAGI (reference sequence).